This T cell receptor beta chain was recorded in a study of T cells in Graves' hyperthyroidism and ophthalmopathy. Trimming cost V 1 base and J 8 bases, with 23 bases left between them. The CDR3 is made up of 17 amino acids. CDR1 and CDR2 (germline): SEHNR, FQNEAQ (reference sequence). Amplified regions were TCR beta CDR3 sequences from RNA transcripts. The study used the HTBI primer set for a first-round RT-PCR of the TCR CDR3. One entry per CDR3 protein, called by TCRdb with MiXCR from the multiplex PCR reads. The repertoire consists of 450,000 to 650,000 distinct CDR3 sequences, with 15% to 20% occurring once and the leading ten covering 17%. Diagnosis relied on clinical symptoms, serum thyroxine and TRAb, thyroid ultrasound and orbital computed tomography.

This chain joins TRBV7-9 and TRBJ1-2, with D maybe TRBD1 (5 bases). The sequenced material came from blood. This clonotype originated in a woman aged 18-30 years with Graves' ophthalmopathy. The CDR3 DNA follows: TGTGCCAGCAGCTTAGACACAAGGGACCAGGCAAGAGGAGGCTACACCTTC. This gives the protein CASSLDTRDQARGGYTF.